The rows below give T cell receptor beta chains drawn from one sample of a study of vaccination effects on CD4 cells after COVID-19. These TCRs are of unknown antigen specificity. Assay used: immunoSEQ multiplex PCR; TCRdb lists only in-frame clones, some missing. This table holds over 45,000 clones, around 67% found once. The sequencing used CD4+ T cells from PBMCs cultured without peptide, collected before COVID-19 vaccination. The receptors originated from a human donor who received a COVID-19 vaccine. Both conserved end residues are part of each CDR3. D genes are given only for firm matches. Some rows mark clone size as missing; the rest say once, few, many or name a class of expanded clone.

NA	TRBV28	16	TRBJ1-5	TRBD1	CASLGQGGQGNQPQHF	TGTGCCAGCCTAGGACAGGGAGGACAAGGCAATCAGCCCCAGCATTTT
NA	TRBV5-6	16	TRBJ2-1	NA	CASSLGDPWAYNEQFF	TGTGCCAGCAGCTTGGGGGACCCCTGGGCCTACAATGAGCAGTTCTTC
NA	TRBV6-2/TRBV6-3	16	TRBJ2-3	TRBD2	CASSNPSLAGGGTQYF	TGTGCCAGCAGTAATCCCTCGCTAGCGGGCGGAGGGACGCAGTATTTT
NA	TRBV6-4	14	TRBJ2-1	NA	CASRPNLASNEQFF	TGTGCCAGCAGACCCAATTTAGCCTCCAATGAGCAGTTCTTC
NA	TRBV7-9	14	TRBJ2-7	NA	CASSLGGVTYEQYF	TGTGCCAGCAGCTTAGGGGGGGTAACCTACGAGCAGTACTTC
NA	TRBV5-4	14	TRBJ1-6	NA	CASRKDSSNSPLHF	TGTGCCAGCAGAAAGGACTCGTCTAATTCACCCCTCCACTTT
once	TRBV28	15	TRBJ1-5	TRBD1	CASSRLTGNNQPQHF	TGTGCCAGCAGCCGCCTGACAGGGAATAATCAGCCCCAGCATTTT
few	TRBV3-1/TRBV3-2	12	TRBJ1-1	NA	CASSQLNTEAFF	TGTGCCAGCAGCCAATTAAACACTGAAGCTTTCTTT
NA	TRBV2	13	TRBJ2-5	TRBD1	CASRPDREVTQYF	TGTGCCAGCAGACCGGACAGGGAGGTGACCCAGTACTTC
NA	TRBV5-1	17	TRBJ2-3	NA	CASSLVGGTGYTDTQYF	TGCGCCAGCAGCTTGGTGGGAGGGACAGGCTATACAGATACGCAGTATTTT
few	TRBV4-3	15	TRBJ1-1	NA	CASSRERGVNTEAFF	TGCGCCAGCAGCCGAGAGCGTGGAGTGAACACTGAAGCTTTCTTT
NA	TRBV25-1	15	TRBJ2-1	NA	CASSESRLRSGEQFF	TGTGCCAGCAGTGAAAGTAGGTTGCGGTCGGGTGAGCAGTTCTTC
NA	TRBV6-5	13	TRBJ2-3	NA	CASSRLVADTQYF	TGTGCCAGCAGCAGACTAGTGGCAGATACGCAGTATTTT
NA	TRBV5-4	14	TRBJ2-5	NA	CASSLALAKKTQYF	TGTGCCAGCAGCTTGGCTCTAGCAAAAAAGACCCAGTACTTC
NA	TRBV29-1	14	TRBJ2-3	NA	CSATAGGPTDTQYF	TGCAGCGCCACTGCAGGGGGGCCCACAGATACGCAGTATTTT
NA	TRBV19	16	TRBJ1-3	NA	CASSPPGGGIGNTIYF	TGTGCCAGTAGTCCCCCGGGGGGGGGCATCGGAAACACCATATATTTT
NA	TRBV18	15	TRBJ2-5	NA	CASSPRGAGQETQYF	TGTGCCAGCTCACCACGGGGCGCGGGGCAAGAGACCCAGTACTTC
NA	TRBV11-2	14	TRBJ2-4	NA	CASSSLSNRNIQYF	TGTGCCAGCAGCTCGCTATCAAATAGAAACATTCAGTACTTC
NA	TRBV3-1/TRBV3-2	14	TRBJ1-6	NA	CASSRNSPSAPLHF	TGTGCCAGCAGCCGTAACAGTCCTAGTGCACCCCTCCACTTT
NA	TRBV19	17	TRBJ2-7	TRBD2	CASSTLGLAGLRYEQYF	TGTGCCAGTAGTACCCTTGGTCTAGCGGGACTCCGCTACGAGCAGTACTTC
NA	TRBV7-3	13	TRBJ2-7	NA	CASSSYPASEQYF	TGTGCCAGCAGCTCCTACCCTGCCAGCGAGCAGTACTTC
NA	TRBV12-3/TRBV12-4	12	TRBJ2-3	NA	CASSFIRATQYF	TGTGCCAGCAGTTTTATCAGGGCCACGCAGTATTTT
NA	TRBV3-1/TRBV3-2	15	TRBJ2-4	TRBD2	CASSQVAGGPSIQYF	TGTGCCAGCAGCCAAGTTGCGGGGGGGCCTAGCATTCAGTACTTC
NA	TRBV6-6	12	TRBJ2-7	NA	CASRRGRYEQYF	TGTGCCAGCAGGAGAGGGCGCTACGAGCAGTACTTC
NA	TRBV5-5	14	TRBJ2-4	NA	CASSLYGPENIQYF	TGTGCCAGCAGCTTGTACGGGCCCGAAAACATTCAGTACTTC
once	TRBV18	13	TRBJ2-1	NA	CASSPGLGSEQFF	TGTGCCAGCTCACCAGGGCTGGGGTCCGAGCAGTTCTTC
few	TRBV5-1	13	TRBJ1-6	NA	CASSLTDNSPLHF	TGCGCCAGCAGCTTGACAGATAATTCACCCCTCCACTTT
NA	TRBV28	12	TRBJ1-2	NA	CASSLSSYGYTF	TGTGCCAGCAGTTTATCTAGCTATGGCTACACCTTC
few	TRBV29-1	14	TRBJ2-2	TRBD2	CSVRGGASTGELFF	TGCAGCGTCCGCGGGGGGGCCAGCACCGGGGAGCTGTTTTTT
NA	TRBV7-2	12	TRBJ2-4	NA	CASSLDLGIQYF	TGTGCCAGCAGCCTAGATCTAGGCATTCAGTACTTC
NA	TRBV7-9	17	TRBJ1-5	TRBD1	CASSRLTGAPRGEPQHF	TGTGCCAGCAGCCGACTAACAGGGGCCCCTCGGGGGGAGCCCCAGCATTTT
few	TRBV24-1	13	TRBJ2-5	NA	CATSDGFQETQYF	TGTGCCACCAGTGATGGATTCCAAGAGACCCAGTACTTC
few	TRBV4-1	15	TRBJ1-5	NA	CASNPREGSNQPQHF	TGCGCCAGCAACCCACGGGAGGGGAGCAATCAGCCCCAGCATTTT
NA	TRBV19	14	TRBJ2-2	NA	CASSIRQAGGELFF	TGTGCCAGTAGTATTCGCCAGGCAGGAGGGGAGCTGTTTTTT
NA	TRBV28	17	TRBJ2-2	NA	CASRSTFRQSIRGELFF	TGTGCCAGCAGGTCTACCTTCCGACAGAGCATAAGGGGGGAGCTGTTTTTT
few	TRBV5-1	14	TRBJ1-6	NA	CASSTGQEGSPLHF	TGCGCCAGCAGTACAGGGCAAGAAGGTTCACCCCTCCACTTT
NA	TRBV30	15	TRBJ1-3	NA	CAWSVPPGPGNTIYF	TGTGCCTGGAGTGTACCGCCGGGGCCTGGAAACACCATATATTTT
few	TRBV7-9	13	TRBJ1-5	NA	CASSLVLGQPQHF	TGTGCCAGCAGCTTGGTGCTGGGGCAGCCCCAGCATTTT
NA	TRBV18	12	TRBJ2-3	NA	CASSGSSDTQYF	TGTGCCAGCTCGGGATCTTCCGATACGCAGTATTTT
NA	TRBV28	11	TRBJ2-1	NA	CASSIGREQFF	TGTGCCAGCAGCATCGGAAGGGAGCAGTTCTTC